The rows below give T cell receptor beta chains drawn from one sample of a study of T-cell reconstitution after alpha-beta-depleted transplantation in children. TCRdb reprocessed the PCR reads via MiXCR and lists one record per CDR3 protein. Here the sample spans fewer than 700,000 distinct CDR3 sequences, over 10% being singletons. Here the sequenced sample was PBMCs, mostly from graft donor cells, taken 360 days after TCRalphabeta/CD19-depleted stem cell transplant. All receptors derive from a male patient younger than 18 who had a stem cell transplant for acute myeloid leukemia, so the T cells may come from the graft donor. CDR3s include the opening cysteine and the closing phenylalanine or tryptophan. D genes are given only for firm matches. Clone size is given for some rows only: seen once, a few or many times, or a class if the clone is expanded.

D gene	V gene	J gene	clone size	CDR3 length	CDR3 protein	CDR3 DNA
NA	TRBV5-1	TRBJ2-3	few	15	CASSLDAGTADTQYF	TGCGCCAGCAGCTTGGACGCGGGAACCGCAGATACGCAGTATTTT
TRBD1	TRBV12-3/TRBV12-4	TRBJ2-1	NA	15	CASSLTTGAYNEQFF	TGTGCCAGCAGTTTAACGACAGGGGCCTACAATGAGCAGTTCTTC
NA	TRBV5-8	TRBJ2-1	NA	14	CASSSDLSYNEQFF	TGTGCCAGCAGCTCGGACTTATCCTACAATGAGCAGTTCTTC
TRBD2	TRBV3-1	TRBJ2-7	NA	14	CASSRSGRVREQYF	TGTGCCAGCAGCCGTAGCGGGAGGGTCCGCGAGCAGTACTTC
NA	TRBV30	TRBJ2-3	NA	12	CAWSEVTDTQYF	TGTGCCTGGAGTGAAGTGACAGATACGCAGTATTTT
TRBD2	TRBV12-3/TRBV12-4	TRBJ2-3	once	17	CASSSRLAEGLWDTQYF	TGTGCCAGCAGTTCCCGACTAGCGGAGGGGCTGTGGGATACGCAGTATTTT
NA	TRBV20-1	TRBJ2-5	NA	15	CSATEGGRYQETQYF	TGCAGTGCTACCGAAGGGGGGAGGTACCAAGAGACCCAGTACTTC
NA	TRBV7-7	TRBJ2-5	few	16	CASSRGVTGKQETQYF	TGTGCTAGCAGCCGGGGTGTTACAGGGAAACAAGAGACCCAGTACTTC
TRBD2	TRBV28	TRBJ2-1	many	17	CASSLFYPGLGGNEQFF	TGTGCCAGCAGTTTATTCTACCCGGGACTAGGTGGCAATGAGCAGTTCTTC
NA	TRBV7-9	TRBJ2-3	many	14	CASSLLGNTDTQYF	TGTGCCAGCAGCTTACTGGGAAACACAGATACGCAGTATTTT
NA	TRBV20-1	TRBJ1-4	few	16	CSARDKTETTNEKLFF	TGCAGTGCTAGAGATAAAACGGAGACAACTAATGAAAAACTGTTTTTT
NA	TRBV28	TRBJ2-7	NA	15	CASTPFRQGCYEQYF	TGTGCCAGCACCCCTTTTCGCCAAGGCTGCTACGAGCAGTACTTC
TRBD1	TRBV28	TRBJ2-7	NA	16	CASTPEGGQGISEQYF	TGTGCCAGCACCCCGGAGGGGGGACAGGGGATATCCGAGCAGTACTTC
NA	TRBV25-1	TRBJ1-5	few	15	CASSASGWGGQPQHF	TGTGCCAGCAGTGCCTCGGGGTGGGGGGGTCAGCCCCAGCATTTT
TRBD2	TRBV20-1	TRBJ2-5	NA	18	CSARSSGTSGTPVETQYF	TGCAGTGCTAGAAGCTCCGGGACTAGCGGGACACCGGTCGAGACCCAGTACTTC
TRBD1	TRBV29-1	TRBJ2-2	many	12	CSGDSQTGELFF	TGCAGCGGGGACAGCCAGACCGGGGAGCTGTTTTTT
TRBD2	TRBV10-3	TRBJ2-7	NA	15	CAISDPGTSLFEQYF	TGTGCCATCAGTGACCCCGGGACTAGCCTCTTCGAGCAGTACTTC
NA	TRBV4-3	TRBJ2-1	few	15	CASSQGLRSYNEQFF	TGCGCCAGCAGCCAAGGGCTTAGATCCTACAATGAGCAGTTCTTC
NA	TRBV20-1	TRBJ2-1	many	11	CSAPRTDEQFF	TGCAGTGCTCCCAGAACCGATGAGCAGTTCTTC
NA	TRBV7-3	TRBJ2-3	NA	16	CASSPVPGLLTDTQYF	TGTGCCAGCAGCCCCGTCCCGGGACTTCTGACAGATACGCAGTATTTT
TRBD2	TRBV5-5	TRBJ2-1	many	16	CASSSTGLAGADEQFF	TGTGCCAGCAGCTCCACCGGACTAGCGGGAGCGGATGAGCAGTTCTTC
NA	TRBV5-1	TRBJ2-2	NA	19	CASSTTTKGRRNRTGELFF	TGCGCCAGCAGCACAACGACAAAAGGGAGGAGGAATCGTACCGGGGAGCTGTTTTTT
TRBD1	TRBV10-3	TRBJ2-7	NA	16	CAISKQGAQGSYEQYF	TGTGCCATCAGTAAACAGGGGGCCCAAGGCTCCTACGAGCAGTACTTC
NA	TRBV20-1	TRBJ2-3	few	13	CSARIPSTDTQYF	TGCAGTGCTCGCATACCTAGCACAGATACGCAGTATTTT
NA	TRBV7-9	TRBJ2-7	many	14	CASSSLDRVGEQYF	TGTGCCAGCAGCTCCCTTGACAGAGTAGGAGAGCAGTACTTC
NA	TRBV6-1	TRBJ2-1	many	15	CASSTAGLGGNEQFF	TGTGCCAGCAGTACGGCGGGACTTGGCGGGAATGAGCAGTTCTTC
TRBD2	TRBV5-4	TRBJ2-2	NA	15	CASSLRDYPTGELFF	TGTGCCAGCAGCTTGCGGGACTACCCCACCGGGGAGCTGTTTTTT
TRBD1	TRBV28	TRBJ1-1	many	13	CASSLAWDSEAFF	TGTGCCAGCAGCCTTGCTTGGGACAGTGAAGCTTTCTTT
NA	TRBV18	TRBJ2-7	NA	16	CASSPPGNTGPYEQYF	TGTGCCAGCTCACCCCCCGGGAACACGGGTCCCTACGAGCAGTACTTC
NA	TRBV12-3/TRBV12-4	TRBJ1-5	few	13	CASTYAGNQPQHF	TGTGCCAGCACCTATGCTGGGAATCAGCCCCAGCATTTT
TRBD2	TRBV7-3	TRBJ2-7	NA	16	CASSLTSGKASNEQYF	TGTGCCAGCAGCCTGACTAGCGGGAAGGCCAGTAACGAGCAGTACTTC
NA	TRBV7-2	TRBJ1-1	few	16	CASSPSLGHYNTEAFF	TGTGCCAGCAGCCCCTCTCTGGGACACTATAACACTGAAGCTTTCTTT
NA	TRBV3-1	TRBJ2-5	NA	15	CASSQSEGTGETQYF	TGTGCCAGCAGCCAGTCGGAAGGGACGGGTGAGACCCAGTACTTC
TRBD2	TRBV20-1	TRBJ2-3	many	13	CSLLAGAADTQYF	TGCAGTCTCCTAGCGGGAGCCGCAGATACGCAGTATTTT
TRBD2	TRBV5-1	TRBJ2-7	many	14	CASSSGLDGYEQYF	TGCGCCAGCAGCTCCGGACTAGACGGCTACGAGCAGTACTTC
TRBD2	TRBV28	TRBJ2-5	NA	16	CASSLLGEGLQETQYF	TGTGCCAGCAGTTTATTGGGGGAGGGCCTCCAAGAGACCCAGTACTTC
NA	TRBV7-2	TRBJ2-7	NA	16	CASSSLVYGAHYEQYF	TGTGCCAGCAGCTCCTTGGTATATGGGGCGCATTACGAGCAGTACTTC
TRBD2	TRBV30	TRBJ2-7	NA	16	CAWSPGGLLVRYEQYF	TGTGCCTGGTCCCCGGGGGGACTACTAGTCCGCTACGAGCAGTACTTC
TRBD1	TRBV15	TRBJ2-7	many	16	CATSRDGQGRDYEQYF	TGTGCCACCAGCAGAGATGGACAGGGGAGGGACTACGAGCAGTACTTC
NA	TRBV28	TRBJ2-2	NA	18	CASSRNHRGGLETGELFF	TGTGCCAGCAGTAGGAATCACAGGGGAGGTTTGGAGACCGGGGAGCTGTTTTTT
TRBD2	TRBV20-1	TRBJ2-1	few	16	CSARPLAGGPYNEQFF	TGCAGTGCTAGACCCTTAGCGGGAGGGCCCTACAATGAGCAGTTCTTC
TRBD1	TRBV20-1	TRBJ1-5	few	14	CSAGGQSPDQPQHF	TGCAGTGCTGGGGGACAGTCCCCTGATCAGCCCCAGCATTTT
NA	TRBV7-9	TRBJ2-1	few	17	CASSQRGITSSYNEQFF	TGTGCCAGCAGTCAAAGGGGGATTACCAGCTCCTACAATGAGCAGTTCTTC
NA	TRBV20-1	TRBJ2-1	few	13	CSASGAQEKGQFF	TGCAGTGCTAGCGGGGCACAGGAGAAAGGGCAGTTCTTC
TRBD2	TRBV11-2	TRBJ2-5	NA	17	CASSLDRAGGPRETQYF	TGTGCCAGCAGCTTAGACCGCGCGGGAGGGCCTCGGGAGACCCAGTACTTC
NA	TRBV14	TRBJ2-5	NA	19	CASSLKRPWGDSDQETQYF	TGTGCCAGCAGCCTAAAGAGGCCCTGGGGAGACAGTGACCAAGAGACCCAGTACTTC
NA	TRBV5-1	TRBJ2-7	NA	12	CASSLRSNEQYF	TGCGCCAGCAGCTTGCGGTCAAACGAGCAGTACTTC
TRBD2	TRBV5-1	TRBJ2-5	many	18	CASSVLAGGPAGLETQYF	TGCGCCAGCAGCGTACTAGCGGGAGGGCCAGCTGGATTAGAGACCCAGTACTTC
NA	TRBV20-1	TRBJ1-3	few	19	CSASTREPSFRTSGNTIYF	TGCAGTGCAAGCACCCGGGAGCCAAGCTTTCGAACCTCTGGAAACACCATATATTTT
NA	TRBV11-1	TRBJ2-1	NA	12	CASSSQVNEQFF	TGTGCCAGCAGCTCCCAGGTCAATGAGCAGTTCTTC